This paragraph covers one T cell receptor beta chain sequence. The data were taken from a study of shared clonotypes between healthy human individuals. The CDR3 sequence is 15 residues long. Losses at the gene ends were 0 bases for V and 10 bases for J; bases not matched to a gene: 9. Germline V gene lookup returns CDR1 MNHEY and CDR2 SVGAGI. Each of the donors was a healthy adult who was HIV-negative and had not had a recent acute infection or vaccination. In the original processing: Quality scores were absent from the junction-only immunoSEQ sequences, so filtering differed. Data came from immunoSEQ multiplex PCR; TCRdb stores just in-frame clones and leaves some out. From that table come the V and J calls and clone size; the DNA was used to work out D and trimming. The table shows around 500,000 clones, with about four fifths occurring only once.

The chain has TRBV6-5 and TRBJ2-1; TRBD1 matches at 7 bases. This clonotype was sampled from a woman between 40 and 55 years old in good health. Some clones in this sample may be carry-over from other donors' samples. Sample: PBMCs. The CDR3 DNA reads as TGTGCCAGCAGTTACTCGCCGGGACAGTGGTTCGAGCAGTTCTTC. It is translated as CASSYSPGQWFEQFF.